These T cell receptor beta chains were read from a single sample in a study of blood T cell repertoires in COVID-19. The assay was immunoSEQ multiplex PCR, and TCRdb's table has in-frame clones only and misses some. The sample consists of around 340,000 clones, around nine tenths of them appearing once. Sequences were obtained from peripheral blood. All receptors derive from a woman between 55 and 75 years old with COVID-19, enrolled during active disease. Both conserved end residues are part of each CDR3. A D gene is named only where the DNA matches it firmly. Size tells how often a clone was seen (once, few, many) or the class of an expanded clone, and some rows leave it out.

clone_size d_call j_call v_call cdr3_length cdr3_nt cdr3_aa
- TRBD2 TRBJ2-5 TRBV11-2 15 TGTGCCAGCAGCTCACCTAGCGGGGGGGCGAAGACCCAGTACTTC CASSSPSGGAKTQYF
- TRBD1 TRBJ1-2 TRBV5-1 13 TGCGCCAGCAGCTGGGGACAGGGATATAGCTACACCTTC CASSWGQGYSYTF
- - TRBJ1-4 TRBV6-5 12 TGTGCCAGCCGGGCAGGGAATGAAAAACTGTTTTTT CASRAGNEKLFF
- - TRBJ1-3 TRBV12-5 12 TGTGCTAGTGGTCCGCGGGGAAACACCATATATTTT CASGPRGNTIYF
- - TRBJ1-2 TRBV29-1 14 TGCAGCGTTGAAGAAGGGGGGGGAAACTATGGCTACACCTTC CSVEEGGGNYGYTF
- TRBD2 TRBJ2-1 TRBV4-1 16 TGCGCCAGCAGCCAAGATATCAAGCGGGGGCGGAATGAGCAGTTCTTC CASSQDIKRGRNEQFF
- TRBD1 TRBJ2-7 TRBV2 12 TGTGCCAGCAGTCAACAGGGGTACGAGCAGTACTTC CASSQQGYEQYF
- - TRBJ2-2 TRBV5-1 15 TGCGCCAGCAGCTTGGGGACACCTAACACCGGGGAGCTGTTTTTT CASSLGTPNTGELFF
- TRBD1 TRBJ1-2 TRBV18 15 TGTGCCAGCTCACCACCGGGACAGGGGAACTATGGCTACACCTTC CASSPPGQGNYGYTF
once - TRBJ2-7 TRBV13 13 TGTGCCAGCAGCTTAACCCGGACTTACGAGCAGTACTTC CASSLTRTYEQYF
- TRBD1 TRBJ1-4 TRBV5-1 16 TGCGCCAGCAGCGGAAGGACAGGGTTCGGGAATGAAAAACTGTTTTTT CASSGRTGFGNEKLFF
- - TRBJ2-7 TRBV7-2 14 TGTGCCAGCAGCTTAGGGGGCCAGATCTACGAGCAGTACTTC CASSLGGQIYEQYF
once - TRBJ2-7 TRBV5-6 13 TGTGCCAGCAGCTTCGTCTCGGGGAGCGAGCAGTACTTC CASSFVSGSEQYF
- - TRBJ2-1 TRBV27 15 TGTGCCAGCAGCCCGACGGGTTGGTCCTACAATGAGCAGTTCTTC CASSPTGWSYNEQFF
- - TRBJ1-6 TRBV30 16 TGTGCCTGGAGTGGGACCCCCGGACACAAGAATTCACCCCTCCACTTT CAWSGTPGHKNSPLHF
- - TRBJ1-6 TRBV4-2 17 TGTGCCAGCAGCCCTTTACAGGGTGGAGGTAATAGTTCACCCCTCCACTTT CASSPLQGGGNSSPLHF
- - TRBJ2-2 TRBV9 16 TGTGCCAGCAGCGTAGCAATCCAGGGGAACACCGGGGAGCTGTTTTTT CASSVAIQGNTGELFF
once - TRBJ2-7 TRBV7-8 16 TGTGCCAGCAGCTTAGAATCCAGCGACAGGATCTACGAGCAGTACTTC CASSLESSDRIYEQYF
- TRBD1 TRBJ2-7 TRBV7-8 15 TGTGCCAGCAGCTTAGCGACAGGGGGTGGTGATGGGCAGTACTTC CASSLATGGGDGQYF
- - TRBJ2-2 TRBV24-1 13 TGTGCCACCAGTGACTACAGGACCGGGGAGCTGTTTTTT CATSDYRTGELFF
- TRBD1 TRBJ2-7 TRBV9 15 TGTGCCAGCAGCGTATCTGGACAGGGGACCTACGAGCAGTACTTC CASSVSGQGTYEQYF
- TRBD1 TRBJ1-1 TRBV2 14 TGTGCCAGCAGATACAGGGGTCTGAACACTGAAGCTTTCTTT CASRYRGLNTEAFF
- - TRBJ1-4 TRBV5-3 15 TGTGCCAGAAGCCAACAGTTAGCAACTAATGAAAAACTGTTTTTT CARSQQLATNEKLFF
- - TRBJ1-5 TRBV7-9 13 TGTGCCAGCAGCCCCCAAGGGGGTCAGCCCCAGCATTTT CASSPQGGQPQHF
- TRBD2 TRBJ2-1 TRBV27 14 TGTGCCAGCAGTTGGACTAGCGTCCACAATGAGCAGTTCTTC CASSWTSVHNEQFF
- - TRBJ2-1 TRBV11-2 16 TGTGCCAGCAGCCGCTATCGGGCGGGCTCCTACAATGAGCAGTTCTTC CASSRYRAGSYNEQFF
few TRBD1 TRBJ1-1 TRBV27 17 TGTGCCAGCAGCCCGACAATTCTCCAGGGGGCCGGCACTGAAGCTTTCTTT CASSPTILQGAGTEAFF
- TRBD1 TRBJ1-2 TRBV6-6 15 TGTGCCAGCAGTACACCACAGGGGGCGCGGATTGGCTACACCTTC CASSTPQGARIGYTF
- - TRBJ1-5 TRBV5-4 13 TGTGCCAGCAGCTTACAGGGTTATCAGCCCCAGCATTTT CASSLQGYQPQHF